This is a list of T cell receptor beta chains from one sample in a study of immune heterogeneity within non-small cell lung tumors. MiXCR, applied by TCRdb to the multiplex PCR reads, yields one record per CDR3 protein. The table includes approximately 20,000 distinct CDR3 sequences, around 26% detected once. Sequencing was performed on lung tumor tissue. The receptors come from a middle-aged man with non-small cell lung cancer. Each CDR3 is given with its conserved first and last residue. The D gene is left open where the match is weak. Clone size is shown for a subset of rows, as once, few, many or a class of expanded clone.

clone_size	v_call	d_call	j_call	cdr3_nt	cdr3_aa
many	TRBV27	TRBD2	TRBJ2-7	TGTGCCAGCAATCTAGCGGGAGGCTCCGACGAGCAGTACTTC	CASNLAGGSDEQYF
many	TRBV6-1	NA	TRBJ1-2	TGTGCCAGCACCAATGGGGGCTATGGCTACACCTTC	CASTNGGYGYTF
NA	TRBV11-3	NA	TRBJ2-1	TGTGTCAGCACCCGGGACGGTTTTTCCTACAATGAGCAGTTCTTC	CVSTRDGFSYNEQFF
NA	TRBV7-8	TRBD2	TRBJ2-5	TGTGCCAGCAGCTCCAATAGAGTGGCGGGAGGGTGGGAGACCCAGTACTTC	CASSSNRVAGGWETQYF
few	TRBV11-3	TRBD1	TRBJ1-6	TGTGCCAGCAGCTTAGCCTGGACAGGGGCTCCCCTCCACTTT	CASSLAWTGAPLHF
NA	TRBV7-9	NA	TRBJ2-5	TGTGCCAGCAGCCAAGGTATCAGGGAACAAGAGACCCAGTACTTC	CASSQGIREQETQYF
NA	TRBV6-5	NA	TRBJ1-6	TGTGCCAGCAGTTACCCTCCCCCCGAGCCCCTCCACTTT	CASSYPPPEPLHF
NA	TRBV20-1	TRBD2	TRBJ2-1	TGCAGTGCTGCCCCGGGGGGGAGAGGGAATGAGCAGTTCTTC	CSAAPGGRGNEQFF
medium-sized	TRBV6-2/TRBV6-3	TRBD2	TRBJ2-1	TGTGCCAGCAGGCGGGGCGGGAGTCACAATGAGCAGTTCTTC	CASRRGGSHNEQFF
many	TRBV13	TRBD1	TRBJ1-4	TGTGCCAGCTCACGGACAGGAATTGAAAAACTGTTTTTT	CASSRTGIEKLFF
few	TRBV19	NA	TRBJ2-1	TGTGCCAGTAGCAGGGTCCATGAGCAGTTCTTC	CASSRVHEQFF
few	TRBV11-2	NA	TRBJ2-1	TGTGCCAGCAGCTCCACAACGGTCAAGATACCCGGCGGTCGGGTCTACAATGAGCAGTTCTTC	CASSSTTVKIPGGRVYNEQFF
many	TRBV7-8	NA	TRBJ1-2	TGTGCCAGCAGCCCGGGCTTAGCCTATGGCTACACCTTC	CASSPGLAYGYTF
many	TRBV6-2/TRBV6-3	NA	TRBJ2-1	TGTGCCAGCAGGGGAAGGAAGGGAAGAGTAAATGAGCAGTTCTTC	CASRGRKGRVNEQFF
NA	TRBV18	NA	TRBJ2-2	TGTGCCAGCTCACCAGGGGCGGAAACCGGGGAGCTGTTTTTT	CASSPGAETGELFF
few	TRBV20-1	TRBD2	TRBJ2-5	TGCAGTGCAGGCCCACTAGCGGGGCTCCAAGAGACCCAGTACTTC	CSAGPLAGLQETQYF
many	TRBV6-2/TRBV6-3	NA	TRBJ2-7	TGTGCCAGTAGGACTTACTACGAGCAGTACTTC	CASRTYYEQYF
NA	TRBV9	NA	TRBJ2-2	TGTGCCAGCAGCGTAGCTTACACCGGGGAGCTGTTTTTT	CASSVAYTGELFF
NA	TRBV4-1	TRBD2	TRBJ2-1	TGCGCCAGCAGAGCGGGTGGCGGGAGTGACAATGAGCAGTTCTTC	CASRAGGGSDNEQFF
NA	TRBV11-1	TRBD2	TRBJ2-5	TGTGCCAGCAGCGAGACTAGCGGGAGGGCTGAGACCCAGTACTTC	CASSETSGRAETQYF
NA	TRBV3-1	NA	TRBJ1-2	TGTGACAGCAGCCAAGAGGGGAGGGTCTATGGCTACACCTTC	CDSSQEGRVYGYTF
many	TRBV3-2	NA	TRBJ2-1	TGTGCCAGCAGCCAAGTTCCCTCCCACACTAGCGTCTCCTACAATGAGCAGTTCTTC	CASSQVPSHTSVSYNEQFF
many	TRBV6-2/TRBV6-3	NA	TRBJ1-6	TGTGCCAGCAGTTACGGAAACAGGGTTCGTAATTCACCCCTCCACTTT	CASSYGNRVRNSPLHF
NA	TRBV6-2/TRBV6-3	NA	TRBJ1-5	TGTGCCAACAACTTAGAGAGGTATCAGCCCCAGCATTTT	CANNLERYQPQHF
NA	TRBV29-1	NA	TRBJ1-4	TGCAGCGTGGGGACTCCCTCTAATGAAAAACTGTTTTTT	CSVGTPSNEKLFF
few	TRBV6-1	NA	TRBJ1-4	TGTGCCAGCAGACCCGTCGGGTCAACTAATGAAAAACTGTTTTTT	CASRPVGSTNEKLFF
many	TRBV7-9	NA	TRBJ2-2	TGTGCCAGCAGCTTAATCGCGACACACAACACCGGGGAGCTGTTTTTT	CASSLIATHNTGELFF
few	TRBV9	NA	TRBJ2-7	TGTGCCAGCAGCGAAGGGTTAGACTACTCCTACGAGCAGTACTTC	CASSEGLDYSYEQYF
NA	TRBV7-9	NA	TRBJ2-4	TGTGCCAGCAGTCCGGGGGAAAACATTCAGTACTTC	CASSPGENIQYF
many	TRBV7-2	NA	TRBJ2-7	TGTGCCAGCAGCTTAGACCCCTCCCGGATCGGCGAGCAGTACTTC	CASSLDPSRIGEQYF
many	TRBV6-2/TRBV6-3	NA	TRBJ2-7	TGTGCCAGCAGTGGCCAAGCGGGCGCCTACGAGCAGTACTTC	CASSGQAGAYEQYF
NA	TRBV20-1	TRBD1	TRBJ1-2	TGCAGTGCTTGGACAGGGAACTATGGCTACACCTTC	CSAWTGNYGYTF
many	TRBV6-1	NA	TRBJ2-7	TGTGCCAGCGGCAGCGCGTTTATCAGGGACGAGCAGTACTTC	CASGSAFIRDEQYF